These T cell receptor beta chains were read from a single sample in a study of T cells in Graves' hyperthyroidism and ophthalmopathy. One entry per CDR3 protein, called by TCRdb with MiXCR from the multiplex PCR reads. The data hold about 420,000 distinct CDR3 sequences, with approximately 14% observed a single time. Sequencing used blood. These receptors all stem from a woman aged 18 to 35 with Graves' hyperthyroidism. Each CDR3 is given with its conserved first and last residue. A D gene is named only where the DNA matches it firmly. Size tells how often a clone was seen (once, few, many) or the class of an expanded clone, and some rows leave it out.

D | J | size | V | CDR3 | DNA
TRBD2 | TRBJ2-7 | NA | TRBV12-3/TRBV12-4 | CASSRLAGRYEQYF | TGTGCCAGCAGCAGACTAGCGGGGCGATACGAGCAGTACTTC
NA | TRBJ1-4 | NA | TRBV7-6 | CASSLVRTEKLFF | TGTGCCAGCAGCTTAGTGCGAACTGAAAAACTGTTTTTT
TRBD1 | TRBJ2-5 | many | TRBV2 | CASETGGLKTQYF | TGTGCCAGCGAGACAGGGGGCCTGAAGACCCAGTACTTC
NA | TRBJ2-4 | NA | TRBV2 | CATSDLASPGIQYF | TGTGCCACCAGTGATTTAGCCAGTCCCGGGATTCAGTACTTC
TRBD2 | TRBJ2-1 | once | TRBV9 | CASSVAIAGINNEQFF | TGTGCCAGCAGCGTAGCTATAGCGGGGATTAACAATGAGCAGTTCTTC
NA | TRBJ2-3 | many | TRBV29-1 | CSGAGTSSTDTQYF | TGCAGCGGAGCCGGGACATCTTCCACAGATACGCAGTATTTT
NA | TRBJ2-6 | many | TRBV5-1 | CASSGRDTGANVLTF | TGCGCCAGCAGCGGCAGGGACACTGGGGCCAACGTCCTGACTTTC
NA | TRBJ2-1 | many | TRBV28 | CASSKPGHSGALVQFF | TGTGCCAGTAGTAAGCCCGGCCACTCAGGGGCCTTGGTGCAGTTCTTC
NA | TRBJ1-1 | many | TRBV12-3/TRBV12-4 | CASSFSAMNTEAFF | TGTGCCAGCAGTTTTAGTGCGATGAACACTGAAGCTTTCTTT
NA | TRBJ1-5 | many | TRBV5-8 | CASSLGGVGSNQPQHF | TGTGCCAGCAGCCTAGGAGGAGTAGGTAGCAATCAGCCCCAGCATTTT
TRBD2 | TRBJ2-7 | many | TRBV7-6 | CASSAGTSGRYEQYF | TGTGCCAGCAGCGCAGGTACTAGCGGTAGATACGAGCAGTACTTC
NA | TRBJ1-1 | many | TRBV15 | CATSRIQGMNTEAFF | TGTGCCACCAGCAGAATTCAAGGGATGAACACTGAAGCTTTCTTT
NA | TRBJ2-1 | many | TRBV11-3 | CASSLAGDFYNEQFF | TGTGCCAGCAGCTTAGCGGGAGACTTCTACAATGAGCAGTTCTTC
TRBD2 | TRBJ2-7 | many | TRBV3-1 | CASSQGRTSRTYEQYF | TGTGCCAGCAGCCAAGGCCGGACTAGCCGCACCTACGAGCAGTACTTC
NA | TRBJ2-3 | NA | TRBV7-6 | CASSLGATHTDTQYF | TGTGCCAGCAGCCTAGGGGCCACACACACAGATACGCAGTATTTT
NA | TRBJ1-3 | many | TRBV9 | CASSGDGRRAPGNTIYF | TGTGCCAGCAGCGGCGACGGGCGGAGGGCGCCGGGAAACACCATATATTTT
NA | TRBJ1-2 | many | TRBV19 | CASSSDNHYGYTF | TGTGCCAGTAGTTCGGATAACCACTATGGCTACACCTTC
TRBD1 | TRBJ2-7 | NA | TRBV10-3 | CAISETPGQGVYEQYF | TGTGCCATCAGTGAGACTCCGGGACAGGGCGTCTACGAGCAGTACTTC
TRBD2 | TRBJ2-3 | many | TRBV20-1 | CSAVLAGSDTQYF | TGCAGTGCTGTACTAGCGGGGTCGGATACGCAGTATTTT
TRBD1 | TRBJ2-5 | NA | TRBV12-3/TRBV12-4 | CASSTTGPETQYF | TGTGCCAGCAGCACGACAGGGCCAGAGACCCAGTACTTC
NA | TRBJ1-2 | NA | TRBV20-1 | CSAKRRLDGYTF | TGCAGTGCTAAGCGCAGGTTGGATGGCTACACCTTC
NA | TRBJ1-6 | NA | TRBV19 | CASKPDWGNSPLHF | TGTGCCAGTAAACCCGACTGGGGTAATTCACCCCTCCACTTT
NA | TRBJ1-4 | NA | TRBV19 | CASSSAANEKLFF | TGTGCCAGTAGTTCAGCTGCTAATGAAAAACTGTTTTTT
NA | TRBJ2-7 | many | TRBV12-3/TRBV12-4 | CASSLALGVDEQYF | TGTGCCAGCAGTTTAGCGCTTGGGGTCGACGAGCAGTACTTC
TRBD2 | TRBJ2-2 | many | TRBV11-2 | CASSLGLAGSGELFF | TGTGCCAGCAGCCTCGGACTAGCGGGGTCCGGGGAGCTGTTTTTT
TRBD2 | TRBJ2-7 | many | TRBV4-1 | CASSQDSAGGAYEQYF | TGCGCCAGCAGCCAAGATTCGGCGGGGGGGGCCTACGAGCAGTACTTC
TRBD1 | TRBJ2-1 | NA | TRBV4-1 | CASSHPRSGQGNNEQFF | TGCGCCAGCAGCCACCCTCGATCGGGACAGGGTAACAATGAGCAGTTCTTC
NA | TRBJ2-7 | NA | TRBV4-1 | CASSQEYAGLLYEQYF | TGCGCCAGCAGCCAAGAATACGCGGGACTCCTATACGAGCAGTACTTC
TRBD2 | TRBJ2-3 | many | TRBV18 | CASSQTSGSTDTQYF | TGTGCCAGCTCTCAGACTAGCGGGAGCACAGATACGCAGTATTTT
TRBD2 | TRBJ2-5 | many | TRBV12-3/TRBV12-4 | CASSLRSGGGETQYF | TGTGCCAGCAGTTTAAGAAGCGGGGGGGGGGAGACCCAGTACTTC
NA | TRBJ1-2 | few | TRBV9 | CASSVGRGDGYTF | TGTGCCAGCAGCGTAGGAAGGGGCGACGGCTACACCTTC
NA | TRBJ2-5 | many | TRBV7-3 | CASSPTSSQETQYF | TGTGCCAGCAGCCCAACGAGCTCGCAAGAGACCCAGTACTTC
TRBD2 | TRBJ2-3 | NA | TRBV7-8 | CASSLMWRERGSDTQYF | TGTGCCAGCAGCTTAATGTGGCGGGAGCGGGGCTCAGATACGCAGTATTTT
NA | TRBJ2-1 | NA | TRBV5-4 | CASSFQDNEQFF | TGTGCCAGCAGCTTCCAGGACAATGAGCAGTTCTTC
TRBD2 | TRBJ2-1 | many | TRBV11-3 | CASSSPSGTYNEQFF | TGTGCCAGCAGCTCGCCTAGCGGGACCTACAATGAGCAGTTCTTC
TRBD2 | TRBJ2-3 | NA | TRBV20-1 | CSARLAGAPPRDTQYF | TGCAGTGCTAGACTAGCGGGGGCCCCCCCACGCGATACGCAGTATTTT
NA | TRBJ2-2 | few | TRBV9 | CASSPPVGRLGELFF | TGTGCCAGCAGCCCACCTGTGGGGCGATTGGGGGAGCTGTTTTTT
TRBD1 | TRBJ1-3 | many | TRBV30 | CAWEPGQGSGNTIYF | TGTGCCTGGGAACCGGGACAGGGTAGCGGAAACACCATATATTTT
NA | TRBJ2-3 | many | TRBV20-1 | CSARVWGGYGLGTQYF | TGCAGTGCTAGAGTTTGGGGGGGCTATGGGCTGGGGACGCAGTATTTT
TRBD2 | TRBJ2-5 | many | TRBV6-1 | CASRAGTSGVSQYF | TGTGCCAGCAGAGCCGGGACTAGCGGAGTCTCCCAGTACTTC
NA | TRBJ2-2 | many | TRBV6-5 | CASSYTRTAGELFF | TGTGCCAGCAGTTACACAAGGACAGCCGGGGAGCTGTTTTTT
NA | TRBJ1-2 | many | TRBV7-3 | CASSSDPGLGYTF | TGTGCCAGCAGCTCTGATCCGGGACTTGGCTACACCTTC
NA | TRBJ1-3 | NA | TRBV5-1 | CASSAGTEGNTIYF | TGCGCCAGCAGCGCCGGGACCGAGGGAAACACCATATATTTT
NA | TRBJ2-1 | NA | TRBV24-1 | CATLRAEQFF | TGTGCCACCCTTCGGGCGGAGCAGTTCTTC
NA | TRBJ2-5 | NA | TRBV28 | CASRKDRAGETQYF | TGTGCCAGCAGAAAAGACAGGGCGGGGGAGACCCAGTACTTC
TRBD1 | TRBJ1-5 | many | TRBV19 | CASIEGAGQPQHF | TGTGCCAGTATCGAGGGGGCAGGGCAGCCCCAGCATTTT
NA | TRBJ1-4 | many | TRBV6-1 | CASREFRRHEKLFF | TGTGCCAGCAGAGAGTTTAGAAGGCATGAAAAACTGTTTTTT
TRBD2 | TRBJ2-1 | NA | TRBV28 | CASSQRLAVGDEQFF | TGTGCCAGCAGTCAACGACTAGCGGTTGGCGATGAGCAGTTCTTC
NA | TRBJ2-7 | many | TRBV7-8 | CASSSTGQTYKQYF | TGTGCCAGCAGCAGCACTGGACAGACCTACAAACAGTACTTC
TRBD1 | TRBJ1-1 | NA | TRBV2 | CASTPGQGAIGAFF | TGTGCCAGCACGCCGGGACAGGGGGCGATAGGAGCTTTCTTT
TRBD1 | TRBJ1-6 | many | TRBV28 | CASSPGQGPAPLHF | TGTGCCAGCAGCCCCGGACAGGGCCCCGCTCCCCTCCACTTT
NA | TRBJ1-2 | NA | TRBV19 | CASSRSRQDYGYTF | TGTGCCAGTAGCCGGAGCCGACAGGACTATGGCTACACCTTC
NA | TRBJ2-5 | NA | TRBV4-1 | CASSQDPTRETQYF | TGCGCCAGCAGCCAAGACCCGACTCGTGAGACCCAGTACTTC
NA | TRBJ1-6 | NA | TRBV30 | CAWSGGRNSPHHF | TGTGCCTGGAGTGGGGGAAGGAATTCACCCCACCACTTT
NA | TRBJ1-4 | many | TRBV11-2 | CASSSPSNEKLFF | TGTGCCAGCAGCTCCCCCTCGAATGAAAAACTGTTTTTT
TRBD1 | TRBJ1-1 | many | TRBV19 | CASSRTGANTEAFF | TGTGCCAGTAGTCGGACAGGAGCGAACACTGAAGCTTTCTTT
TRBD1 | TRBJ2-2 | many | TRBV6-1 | CASSTTGTGGNGELFF | TGTGCCAGCAGTACAACCGGGACAGGGGGTAACGGGGAGCTGTTTTTT